This T cell receptor beta chain is from a study of cytomegalovirus exposure and HLA in healthy donors. The PCR used 60 Vbeta and 13 Jbeta primers. Repertoires were generated with immunoSEQ multiplex PCR, while TCRdb's copy carries only in-frame clones and drops some. The table lists 200,000 or so clones, roughly 87% of them singletons. Germline CDR1 SGHVS, CDR2 FNYEAQ. CDR3 length: 15 amino acids. The V and J ends lost 4 bases and 5 bases, in that order; junction bases with no gene match: 10. In its sample, this clone was seen once. The antigen is unknown. Study observations and caveats: Later analysis suggested most CMV-associated TCR beta chains were HLA-restricted.

The sequenced sample was PBMCs. The chain employs TRBV7-6 and TRBJ2-7; 8 nucleotides match TRBD2. The sequence was obtained from a girl less than two years old in good health and CMV-seronegative. The DNA for the CDR3 is TGTGCCAGCAGCTCAGAAGCTATAGCGGGAAACGAGCAGTACTTC. This gives the protein CASSSEAIAGNEQYF.